This T cell receptor beta chain is drawn from a study of cytomegalovirus exposure and HLA in healthy donors. Study background: From HLA-typed donors, an early data release held some 91 million unique TCRs. The Caucasian-associated ancestry cluster held more than 80% of more than 350 genotyped donors.

Nominally healthy donors provided the samples, though records likely missed some immune exposures. V lost 3 bases, J lost 11 bases, and 4 bases lay in between. This CDR3 is built from 8 residues. Per germline, CDR1 DFQATT and CDR2 SNEGSKA (reference sequence). Primers included in the PCR were 60 Vbeta and 13 Jbeta primers. Sequencing was performed with immunoSEQ multiplex PCR; in TCRdb, only in-frame clones are kept and a portion is missing. Among about 130,000 clones listed, about 74% were seen once. As to this clone: No antigen is known for it.

Overall study results and limits: Another analysis was done later, and it associated approximately 15,000 TCR beta sequences with HLA alleles at 0.05 false discovery rate.

Material for sequencing was PBMCs. The chain has TRBV20-1 and TRBJ1-2; D remains ambiguous. The TCR was taken from an older woman in good health and CMV-seronegative. This chain's CDR3 is CSASRYTF. In DNA, the CDR3 is TGCAGTGCTAGTCGGTACACCTTC.